These 28 T cell receptor beta chains were sequenced from one sample in a study of identical twins. TCRdb re-called the 5' RACE reads with MiXCR, one entry per CDR3 protein. In the table there are approximately 600,000 distinct CDR3 sequences, nearly 10% of which are singletons. This sample was shared with a second study, whose subject was yellow fever vaccine responses in identical twins.

What was sequenced was PBMCs. The source of these receptors is a woman between 18 and 30 years old in good health.

Ten or more counts support this clonotype. As DNA, the CDR3 is TGTGCCAGCAGCTCCCGGACAGGGGTCTACGAGCAGTACTTC. Its protein is CASSSRTGVYEQYF. The genes are TRBV13 and TRBJ2-7, with 9 positions matching TRBD1. The CDR3 spans 14 residues. Germline CDR1 reads PRHDT; CDR2 reads FYEKMQ (reference sequence). The V and J ends lost 4 bases and 3 bases, in that order; junction bases with no gene match: 4.

This clonotype showed up just a few times. The V call is TRBV6-1, the J call TRBJ1-1; D perhaps matches TRBD1 (5 bases). The germline gives CDR1 MNHNS, CDR2 SASEGT. The V and J ends lost 6 bases and 4 bases respectively, with 18 bases between them. This CDR3 comprises 15 residues. CDR3 DNA: TGTGCCAGCAGCCGCGGTTGGGGGGAGAGCACTGAAGCTTTCTTT. Its protein is CASSRGWGESTEAFF.

This clonotype was picked up many times. The rearrangement links TRBV12-3 or TRBV12-4 to TRBJ2-1; D gene unclear. The CDR3 runs 13 residues. Trimming pared 6 bases from V and 3 bases from J, leaving 9 bases between. The CDR3 loop is CASRRTRYNEQFF. The CDR3 coding sequence is TGTGCCAGCAGACGGACGCGCTACAATGAGCAGTTCTTC.

The V gene is TRBV3-1, the J gene TRBJ2-5; maybe TRBD2 (5 bases). V dropped 1 base and J dropped 5 bases, with 14 bases sitting between them. The germline gives CDR1 LGHDT, CDR2 YNNKEL (reference sequence). CDR3 length: 15 residues. Here the CDR3 DNA reads TGTGCCAGCAGCCAAGTTCGGACTTTAAGTGAGACCCAGTACTTC. Its protein is CASSQVRTLSETQYF.

This clonotype was counted a few times. The V call is TRBV7-8, the J call TRBJ2-7; 12 nucleotides match TRBD1. The CDR3 has 19 residues. J gave up 0 bases and V 0 bases, and 9 bases lay outside the gene matches. Germline-derived CDR1 and CDR2 are SGHVS and FQNEAQ. Written as DNA, the CDR3 is TGTGCCAGCAGCTTAGCTCCGGGACAGGGGGCGGATAGCTCCTACGAGCAGTACTTC. As protein: CASSLAPGQGADSSYEQYF.

This chain joins TRBV4-2 and TRBJ2-1, with TRBD2 matching 7 bases. V shed 2 bases, J shed 2 bases, and the junction held 12 bases outside the gene matches. The CDR3 has 18 amino acids. CDR1 and CDR2 (germline): LGHNA, YNFKEQ. CDR3 nucleotide sequence: TGTGCCAGCAGCCAAAGCGGGTTTAGGCTAGCGGCCTACAATGAGCAGTTCTTC. It is translated as CASSQSGFRLAAYNEQFF.

This clonotype was observed at least ten times. This chain uses TRBV5-6 with TRBJ2-1; a weak D match, TRBD2 (6 bases). V lost 0 bases, J lost 5 bases, and 12 bases lay in between. CDR3 length: 15 residues. CDR1 and CDR2 from the germline V gene are SGHDT and YYEEEE. Written as DNA, the CDR3 is TGTGCCAGCAGCTTGGTTTCAGGGAGGAACAATGAGCAGTTCTTC. Amino acids: CASSLVSGRNNEQFF.

This clonotype was counted between two and nine times. This chain uses TRBV29-1 with TRBJ1-1; D may be TRBD1 (5 bases). The CDR3 has 13 residues. Trimming took off 8 bases at V and 0 bases at J, with 13 bases between the two ends. In germline, CDR1 is SQVTM, CDR2 ANQGSEA. The CDR3 sequence is CSYLQGMNTEAFF. The CDR3 DNA is TGCAGCTACCTCCAGGGCATGAACACTGAAGCTTTCTTT. The full variable domain, completed using reference TRBV29-1 and TRBJ1-1, is SAVISQKPSRDICQRGTSLTIQCQVDSQVTMMFWYRQQPGQSLTLIATANQGSEATYESGFVIDKFPISRPNLTFSTLTVSNMSPEDSSIYLCSYLQGMNTEAFFGQGTRLTVV.

Ten or more counts support this clonotype. The chain links TRBV25-1 to TRBJ1-2; possibly TRBD1 for D (6 bases). Looked up from germline, CDR1 is MGHDK and CDR2 is SYGVNS. CDR3 size: 15 residues. The V gene lost 3 bases and the J gene lost 5 bases, with 16 bases spanning the gap. The CDR3 region has the DNA TGTGCCAGCAGTGATTCCAGGACAGAATTATATGGCTACACCTTC. Protein sequence: CASSDSRTELYGYTF.

This clonotype was seen a handful of times. The chain uses TRBV10-1 and TRBJ2-6; D unclear. The length of the CDR3 is 14 residues. Germline CDR1 and CDR2: WNHNN and SYGVQD (reference sequence). Trimming stripped 9 bases from V and 4 bases from J, with 13 bases between. CDR3 residues: CARKGCSGANVLTF. The CDR3 DNA is TGCGCCAGGAAAGGCTGTTCCGGGGCCAACGTCCTGACTTTC.

In its sample, this clonotype was seen a few times. V is TRBV4-1 and J is TRBJ2-7, with 13 nucleotides matching TRBD2. CDR1 and CDR2 from the germline V gene are MGHRA and YSYEKL. The CDR3 consists of 15 residues. The junction had 5 bases not matched to a gene; V was cut back by 4 bases and J by 5 bases. The CDR3 coding sequence is TGCGCCAGCAGCCCCCTCACTAGCGGGAGGGACGAGCAGTACTTC. It specifies CASSPLTSGRDEQYF.

CDR3 nucleotide sequence: TGCGCCAGCAGCCAAGACGGGACTAGCGGGGATACGCAGTATTTT. Its translation: CASSQDGTSGDTQYF. V and J are TRBV4-3 and TRBJ2-3; TRBD2 aligns across 12 bases. V gave up 0 bases and J gave up 6 bases; unmatched junction bases: 1. The germline V gene encodes CDR1 LGHNA and CDR2 YSLEER. CDR3 length: 15 residues.

This clonotype was observed many times. V gene TRBV6-5 combines with J gene TRBJ2-3, with a tentative D call TRBD2 (5 bases). The V end was cut by 5 bases, the J end by 3 bases, with 6 bases between. Germline values: CDR1 MNHEY, CDR2 SVGAGI. The CDR3 is 12 residues long. This CDR3 reads CASSDYTDTQYF. The CDR3 coding sequence is TGTGCCAGCAGTGACTATACAGATACGCAGTATTTT.

The chain recombines TRBV20-1 with TRBJ2-7; 11 positions agree with TRBD1. CDR1 DFQATT and CDR2 SNEGSKA come from the germline V gene (reference sequence). The CDR3 extends over 14 amino acids. The V and J ends lost 4 bases and 6 bases, in that order; junction bases with no gene match: 8. In DNA, the CDR3 is TGCAGTGCTAAAACCGGGACAGGGGGGGTCGAGCAGTACTTC. Protein product: CSAKTGTGGVEQYF.

This clonotype was recorded at least ten times. The V and J genes are TRBV10-3 and TRBJ2-3, with D unclear. V was clipped by 6 bases and J by 4 bases, with 14 bases between them. Germline lookup yields CDR1 ENHRY and CDR2 SYGVKD. The CDR3 is made up of 14 amino acids. CDR3 nucleotide sequence: TGTGCCATCAGGCTCAGTGATACGGCAGATACGCAGTATTTT. It codes for CAIRLSDTADTQYF.

The V and J genes are TRBV2 and TRBJ2-1; perhaps TRBD1 as D (6 bases). The ends were cut back, 2 bases at V and 8 bases at J, with 7 bases in the middle. The CDR3 is made up of 12 amino acids. CDR1 is SNHLY and CDR2 is FYNNEI in the germline V gene. In DNA form, the CDR3 reads TGTGCCAGCAGTGAATACAGGGATGAGCAGTTCTTC. Amino acid sequence: CASSEYRDEQFF.

In its sample, this clonotype was seen many times. V gene TRBV5-1 combines with J gene TRBJ1-5; D call uncertain. CDR1 and CDR2 from the germline V gene are SGHRS and YFSETQ. This CDR3 spans 17 amino acids. V dropped 1 base and J dropped 0 bases, with 14 bases sitting between them. The CDR3 here is CASSLTELVYSNQPQHF. The CDR3 DNA sequence: TGCGCCAGCAGCTTGACAGAGCTCGTATATAGCAATCAGCCCCAGCATTTT.

This clonotype showed up just a few times. The rearrangement links TRBV7-2 to TRBJ2-7; 8 nucleotides match TRBD2. V lost 2 bases, J lost 4 bases, and 16 bases stayed unmatched. This CDR3 has 18 residues. The germline gives CDR1 SGHTA, CDR2 FQGNSA. In DNA, the CDR3 is TGTGCCAGCAGCTTATCGGTACGGGAGGGGCGCCCGAAATACGAGCAGTACTTC. Amino acid sequence: CASSLSVREGRPKYEQYF. The full variable domain, with the rest looked up from reference TRBV7-2 and TRBJ2-7, is GAGVSQSPSNKVTEKGKDVELRCDPISGHTALYWYRQSLGQGLEFLIYFQGNSAPDKSGLPSDRFSAERTGGSVSTLTIQRTQQEDSAVYLCASSLSVREGRPKYEQYFGPGTRLTVT.

This clonotype has a handful of counts. One junction end disagrees with the germline gene, perhaps due to a read error. This chain links TRBV20-1 with TRBJ2-1, with TRBD1 matching 7 bases. The CDR3 consists of 13 residues. CDR1 is DFQATT, CDR2 SNEGSKA, per germline (reference sequence). The CDR3 nucleotides are TGCAGTGCTCGAGACAGGGCCTACAATGAGCAGTTCTTC. Translating gives CSARDRAYNEQFF.

The table lists this clonotype with many counts. J is TRBJ2-5 and V is TRBV20-1; a possible D gene is TRBD2 (5 bases). There are 15 residues in the CDR3. CDR1 and CDR2 (germline): DFQATT, SNEGSKA (reference sequence). Trimming removed 5 bases from V and 5 bases from J, with 21 bases in between. The CDR3 DNA reads TGCAGTGCTCCGCCCCGGACTGGCCTAAGGGAGACCCAGTACTTC. It encodes CSAPPRTGLRETQYF.

This clonotype showed up many times. The CDR3 DNA reads TGTGCCAGCACAGGGGCACGGGGCACTGAAGCTTTCTTT. This sequence encodes CASTGARGTEAFF. The chain is built from TRBV12-3 or TRBV12-4 and TRBJ1-1, with a weak D call TRBD1 (6 bases). The germline V and J ends were trimmed by 7 bases and 4 bases, with 13 bases remaining between them. The CDR3 consists of 13 residues.

This clonotype was recorded at least ten times. V is TRBV28 and J is TRBJ2-1; D not resolved. The CDR3 has 12 amino acids. Germline assignment: CDR1 MDHEN and CDR2 SYDVKM. The ends were cut back, 6 bases at V and 8 bases at J, with 11 bases in the middle. CDR3 loop: CASRQGTDEQFF. The CDR3 DNA sequence: TGTGCCAGCAGACAAGGAACTGATGAGCAGTTCTTC.

V is TRBV7-9 and J is TRBJ2-1; D is uncertain. Trimming cost V 5 bases and J 5 bases, with 7 bases left between them. This CDR3 is built from 12 residues. Germline V CDR1 and CDR2: SEHNR, FQNEAQ (reference sequence). The CDR3 loop reads CASSGRDNEQFF. CDR3 DNA: TGTGCCAGCAGCGGCAGAGACAATGAGCAGTTCTTC.

This clonotype was seen at least ten times. The chain is built from TRBV15 and TRBJ2-3, with D perhaps given as TRBD1 or TRBD2 (6 bases each). The V end lost 4 bases, the J end lost 1 base, and 27 bases lay between the germline ends. Germline CDR1 and CDR2: LNHNV and YYDKDF (reference sequence). The CDR3 contains 20 residues. DNA for the CDR3: TGTGCCACCAGCACCCCCGGGAAAGGGGGGCGATTTGTCGGCACAGATACGCAGTATTTT. Its protein is CATSTPGKGGRFVGTDTQYF.

The gene calls are TRBV20-1 and TRBJ2-4; TRBD1 is a possible D gene (6 bases). Germline assignment: CDR1 DFQATT and CDR2 SNEGSKA (reference sequence). Trimming removed 0 bases from V and 0 bases from J, with 12 bases in between. CDR3 size: 16 residues. The CDR3 DNA reads as TGCAGTGCTAGAGATGGGGACATTATAGCCAAAAACATTCAGTACTTC. It codes for CSARDGDIIAKNIQYF.

This clonotype has at least ten counts. The chain joins TRBV12-3 or TRBV12-4 to TRBJ1-1; D possibly corresponds to TRBD1 (6 bases). The CDR3 is 13 amino acids. V lost 2 bases, J lost 7 bases, and 11 bases lay in between. The CDR3 sequence is CASSLRGGIEAFF. CDR3 bases: TGTGCCAGCAGTTTACGCGGGGGCATTGAAGCTTTCTTT.

This clonotype has just a few counts. The chain links TRBV7-6 to TRBJ1-2, with a weak D call TRBD1 (6 bases). V lost 5 bases, J lost 4 bases, and 8 bases lay in between. This CDR3 spans 12 amino acids. CDR1 is SGHVS and CDR2 is FNYEAQ in the germline V gene. This CDR3 reads CASSTRGYGYTF. CDR3 nucleotides: TGTGCCAGCAGCACCAGGGGCTATGGCTACACCTTC.

This clonotype occurred many times. The genes are TRBV20-1 and TRBJ1-3; D unresolved. The CDR3 sequence is 15 residues long. The V gene's germline CDR1 is DFQATT and CDR2 SNEGSKA (reference sequence). V was cut by 3 bases and J by 0 bases, with 12 bases left in between. The CDR3: CSASLAAGSGNTIYF. The CDR3 nucleotides are TGCAGTGCTAGTTTGGCAGCCGGCTCTGGAAACACCATATATTTT.